The clone carrying this T cell receptor beta chain was counted ten times or more. The record originates from a study of molecular identifiers for immune sequencing clone quantification. As for the study in general: Replicate RNA came from 20,000 or 100,000 naive CD8 cells and was split five ways, and four parts were sequenced.

TCRdb reanalysed the PCR reads using MiXCR and keeps one entry per CDR3 protein. Seen here are 20,000 or so distinct CDR3 sequences, around 23% observed once, and the top ten hold 5% to 7%. Germline V gene data show CDR1 as SGHTA and CDR2 as FQGNSA. Unmatched junction bases numbered 2, after V lost 4 bases and J lost 9 bases. The CDR3 covers 12 residues. This TCR derives from a human donor in good health. Some libraries in this study had Jurkat cell RNA spiked in. The chain carries TRBV7-2 and TRBJ2-1; TRBD1 agrees at 8 bases. Sequencing was performed on naive CD8+ T cells from blood, with Jurkat cell RNA spiked in. Stated subset: FACS-sorted CD8+CD4-CCR7+CD45RA+ naive T cells. The DNA for the CDR3 is TGTGCCAGCAGCTCAGGGGGCGCTGAGCAGTTCTTC. Amino acids: CASSSGGAEQFF.